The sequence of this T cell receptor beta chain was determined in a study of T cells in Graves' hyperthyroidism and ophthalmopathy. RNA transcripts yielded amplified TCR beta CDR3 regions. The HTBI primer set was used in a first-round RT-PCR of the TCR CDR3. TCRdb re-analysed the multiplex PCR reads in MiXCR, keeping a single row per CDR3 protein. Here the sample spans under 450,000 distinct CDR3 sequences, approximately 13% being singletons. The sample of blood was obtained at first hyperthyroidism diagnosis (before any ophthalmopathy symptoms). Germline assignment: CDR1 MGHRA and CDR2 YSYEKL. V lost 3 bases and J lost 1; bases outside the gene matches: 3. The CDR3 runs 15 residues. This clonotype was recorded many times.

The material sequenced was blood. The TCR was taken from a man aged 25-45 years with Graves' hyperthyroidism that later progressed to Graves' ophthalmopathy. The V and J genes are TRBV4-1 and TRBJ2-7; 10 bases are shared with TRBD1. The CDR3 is CASSQGQGPSYEQYF. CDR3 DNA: TGCGCCAGCAGCCAGGGACAGGGGCCTTCCTACGAGCAGTACTTC.